Each of the 3 T cell receptor beta chains below was sequenced from the same sample in a study of glioma-infiltrating T cells after dendritic cell vaccination. Only in-frame clones appear in the TCRdb table, and some are missing; sequencing was by immunoSEQ multiplex PCR. There are roughly 83,000 clones in the sample; approximately 84% occur only once, and 15% to 18% lies in the top ten. The sample in question was blood, obtained before dendritic cell vaccination. Receptors were obtained from a human donor with glioblastoma.

This chain uses TRBV2 with TRBJ2-5, with D hard to call. Germline V gene data show CDR1 as SNHLY and CDR2 as FYNNEI. The V end was cut by 1 base, the J end by 1 base, with 10 bases between. CDR3 size: 15 residues. The CDR3 sequence is CASSEGAIFQETQYF. In nucleotides, the CDR3 is TGTGCCAGCAGTGAAGGGGCGATCTTCCAAGAGACCCAGTACTTC.

The chain joins TRBV2 to TRBJ2-7; D not resolved. CDR1 SNHLY and CDR2 FYNNEI come from the germline V gene. Between the trimmed V and J ends, which lost 1 base and 6 bases, there was a span of 7 bases. The CDR3 is made up of 12 amino acids. Here the CDR3 DNA reads TGTGCCAGCAGTGAAGTTAGTGCCGAGCAGTACTTC. It codes for CASSEVSAEQYF.

The rearrangement uses TRBV9 and TRBJ2-1; perhaps TRBD1 as D (6 bases). The CDR3 runs to 12 residues. Trimming removed 3 bases at V and 10 bases at J, with 11 bases between. Germline V gene lookup returns CDR1 SGDLS and CDR2 YYNGEE. DNA of the CDR3: TGTGCCAGCAGCGGGAACAGGGTCGAGCAGTTCTTC. Amino acids: CASSGNRVEQFF. The whole variable domain, filled in from reference TRBV9 and TRBJ2-1, reads DSGVTQTPKHLITATGQRVTLRCSPRSGDLSVYWYQQSLDQGLQFLIQYYNGEERAKGNILERFSAQQFPDLHSELNLSSLELGDSALYFCASSGNRVEQFFGPGTRLTVL.